Listed here is a single T cell receptor beta chain. This entry comes from a study of T cell changes during pregnancy in multiple sclerosis. Sequencing was performed with immunoSEQ multiplex PCR; in TCRdb, only in-frame clones are kept and a portion is missing. The sample includes some 76,000 clones, 80% to 95% of them seen just once. The V gene's germline CDR1 is SNHLY and CDR2 FYNNEI. J lost 4 bases, V lost 5 bases, and 6 bases had no gene match. This CDR3 has 14 amino acids. The origin of this receptor is a female donor with multiple sclerosis, enrolled in a pregnancy study. V gene TRBV2 combines with J gene TRBJ1-2; the match to TRBD1 covers 8 bases. Here the sequenced sample was CD4+ T cells from peripheral blood mononuclear cells, taken after pregnancy. Written as DNA, the CDR3 is TGTGCCAGCAGTCCGGACAGGGAACTCTATGGCTACACCTTC. It encodes CASSPDRELYGYTF.